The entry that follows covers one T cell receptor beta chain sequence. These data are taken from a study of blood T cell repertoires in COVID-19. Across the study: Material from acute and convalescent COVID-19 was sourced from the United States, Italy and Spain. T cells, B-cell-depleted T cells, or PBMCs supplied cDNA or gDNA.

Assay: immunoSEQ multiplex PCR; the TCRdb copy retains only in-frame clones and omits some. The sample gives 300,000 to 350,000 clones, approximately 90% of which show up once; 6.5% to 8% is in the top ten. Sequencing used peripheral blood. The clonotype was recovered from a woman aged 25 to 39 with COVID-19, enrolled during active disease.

CDR3: CASSPRGQGADTEAFF. The CDR3 DNA follows: TGTGCCAGCAGTCCCCGGGGACAGGGGGCAGACACTGAAGCTTTCTTT. The genes are TRBV28 and TRBJ1-1, with 12 bases lining up with TRBD1. J was trimmed by 3 bases and V by 5 bases; bases with no gene match: 7. CDR1 and CDR2 (germline): MDHEN, SYDVKM. The CDR3 is made up of 16 amino acids.